The following is a TCR beta chain sequence with its context. Its antigen is unknown. The repertoire was sequenced with immunoSEQ multiplex PCR; TCRdb's copy has only in-frame clones and lacks some. The sample comprises approximately 2.1 million clones, just over 90% of which are singletons, and around 0.4% rests with the top ten. These data originate in a study of shared clonotypes between healthy human individuals. The study, taken as a whole, reports: Naive CD4 clonotypes were shared across a handful of donors at about 5%.

V shed 6 bases and J 7 bases; nucleotides not matched to a gene: 10. The CDR3 contains 14 residues. CDR1 and CDR2 from the germline V gene are MDHEN and SYDVKM. J is TRBJ2-7 and V is TRBV28; 9 bases are shared with TRBD2. The receptor was derived from a young man in good health. Some clones in this sample may be carry-over from other donors' samples. Input material: naive CD4+ T cells from PBMCs. Subset defined: CD45RA+ positively selected. DNA for the CDR3: TGTGCCAGCAGCTATAGCGGGAGAATGGGTGAGCAGTACTTC. Residues: CASSYSGRMGEQYF.